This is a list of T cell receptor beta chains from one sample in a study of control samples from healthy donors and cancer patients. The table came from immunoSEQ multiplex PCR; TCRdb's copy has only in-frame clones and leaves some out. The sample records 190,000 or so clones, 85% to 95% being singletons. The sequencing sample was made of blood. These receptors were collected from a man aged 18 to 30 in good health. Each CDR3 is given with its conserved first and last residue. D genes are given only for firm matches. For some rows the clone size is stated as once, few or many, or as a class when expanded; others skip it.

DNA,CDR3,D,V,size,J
TGTGCCAGCAGATTACAGGGGGTGGAGGAGCTGTTTTTT,CASRLQGVEELFF,TRBD1,TRBV7-6,NA,TRBJ2-2
TGCAGCGTTGCCTCTGGGACCTTGAACACTGAAGCTTTCTTT,CSVASGTLNTEAFF,NA,TRBV29-1,NA,TRBJ1-1
TGCGCCAGCAGCTTGGTAGTGGACCCTGGGGGGGAGCTGTTTTTT,CASSLVVDPGGELFF,NA,TRBV5-1,NA,TRBJ2-2
TGTGCCAGCAGTGAACTTGGTAATTCACCCCTCCACTTT,CASSELGNSPLHF,NA,TRBV6-1,NA,TRBJ1-6
TGCGCCAGCAGCACAAGACCGGGACAGAGCGCTGAAGCTTTCTTT,CASSTRPGQSAEAFF,TRBD1,TRBV5-1,NA,TRBJ1-1
TGTGCCAGTAGTAGGTCCACTAATGAAAAACTGTTTTTT,CASSRSTNEKLFF,NA,TRBV19,NA,TRBJ1-4
TGTGCCAGCTCGAATAGAGGACAGGGTTTCGGCTACACCTTC,CASSNRGQGFGYTF,TRBD1,TRBV9,NA,TRBJ1-2
TGTGCCAGCAGCCAATCATTTCAGCAGTACTTC,CASSQSFQQYF,NA,TRBV3-1/TRBV3-2,NA,TRBJ2-5
TGTGCCAGCAGCTGGAGGAATGAGCAGTTCTTC,CASSWRNEQFF,NA,TRBV5-4,once,TRBJ2-1
TGTGCCAGCAGTTCCCGAAGGACAGGCAATGAGCAGTTCTTC,CASSSRRTGNEQFF,TRBD1,TRBV28,NA,TRBJ2-1
TGCAGCGTTGATAGCTCCTCCTCCCCAGAGACCCAGTACTTC,CSVDSSSSPETQYF,NA,TRBV29-1,NA,TRBJ2-5
TGTGCCAGCTCAAGGGACAGACAAGAGACCCAGTACTTC,CASSRDRQETQYF,TRBD1,TRBV7-3,few,TRBJ2-5
TGTGCCAGTAGTATGACAGGGGACCGTGAAGCTTTCTTT,CASSMTGDREAFF,TRBD1,TRBV19,NA,TRBJ1-1
TGTGCCAGCAGCCCTACCGACGGAATTAACTATGGCTACACCTTC,CASSPTDGINYGYTF,NA,TRBV5-5,NA,TRBJ1-2
TGTGCCAGCAGTTTGGTGGACAGGGGGTCAGGCTACACCTTC,CASSLVDRGSGYTF,TRBD1,TRBV28,NA,TRBJ1-2
TGTGCCAGCAGCTCCGCCTTTAGGTTTGCCGGGGAGCTGTTTTTT,CASSSAFRFAGELFF,NA,TRBV6-5,NA,TRBJ2-2